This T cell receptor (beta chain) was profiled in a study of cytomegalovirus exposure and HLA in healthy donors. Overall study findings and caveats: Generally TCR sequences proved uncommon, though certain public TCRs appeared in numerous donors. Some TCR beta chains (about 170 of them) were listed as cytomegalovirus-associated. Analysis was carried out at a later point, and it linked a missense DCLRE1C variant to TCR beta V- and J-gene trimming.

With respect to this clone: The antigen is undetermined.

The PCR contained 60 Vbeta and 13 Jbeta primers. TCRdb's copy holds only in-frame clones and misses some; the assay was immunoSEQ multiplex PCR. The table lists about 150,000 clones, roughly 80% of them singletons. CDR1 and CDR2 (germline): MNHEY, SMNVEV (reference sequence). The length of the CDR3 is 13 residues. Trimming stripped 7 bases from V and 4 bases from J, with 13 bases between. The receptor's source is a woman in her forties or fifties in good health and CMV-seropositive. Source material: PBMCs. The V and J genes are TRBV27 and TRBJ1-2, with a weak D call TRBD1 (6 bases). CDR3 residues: CASKAGEGYGYTF. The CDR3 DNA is TGTGCCAGCAAAGCAGGGGAAGGCTATGGCTACACCTTC.